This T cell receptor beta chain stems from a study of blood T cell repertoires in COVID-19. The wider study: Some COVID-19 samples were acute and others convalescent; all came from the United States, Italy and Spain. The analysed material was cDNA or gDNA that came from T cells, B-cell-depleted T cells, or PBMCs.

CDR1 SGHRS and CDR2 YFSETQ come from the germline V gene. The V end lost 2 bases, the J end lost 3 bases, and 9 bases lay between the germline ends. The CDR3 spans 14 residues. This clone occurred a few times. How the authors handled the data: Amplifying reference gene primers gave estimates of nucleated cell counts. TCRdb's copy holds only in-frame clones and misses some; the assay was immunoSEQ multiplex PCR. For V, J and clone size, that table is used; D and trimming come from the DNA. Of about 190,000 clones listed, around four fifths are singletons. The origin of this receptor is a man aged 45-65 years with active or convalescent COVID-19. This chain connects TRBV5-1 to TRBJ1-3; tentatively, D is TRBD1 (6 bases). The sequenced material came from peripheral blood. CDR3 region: CASSLTGSGNTIYF. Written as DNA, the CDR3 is TGCGCCAGCAGCTTAACAGGGAGTGGAAACACCATATATTTT.